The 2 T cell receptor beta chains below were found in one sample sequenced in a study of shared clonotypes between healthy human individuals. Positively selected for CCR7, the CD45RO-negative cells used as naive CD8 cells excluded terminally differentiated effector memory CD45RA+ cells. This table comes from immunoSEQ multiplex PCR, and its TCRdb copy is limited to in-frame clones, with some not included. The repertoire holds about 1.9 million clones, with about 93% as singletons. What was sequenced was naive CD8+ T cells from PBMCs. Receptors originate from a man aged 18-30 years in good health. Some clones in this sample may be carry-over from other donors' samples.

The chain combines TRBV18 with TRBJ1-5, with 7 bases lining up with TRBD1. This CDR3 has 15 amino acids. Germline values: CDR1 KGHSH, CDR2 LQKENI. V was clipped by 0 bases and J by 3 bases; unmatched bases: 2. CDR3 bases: TGTGCCAGCTCACCACCCGGGACAGACAATCAGCCCCAGCATTTT. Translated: CASSPPGTDNQPQHF.

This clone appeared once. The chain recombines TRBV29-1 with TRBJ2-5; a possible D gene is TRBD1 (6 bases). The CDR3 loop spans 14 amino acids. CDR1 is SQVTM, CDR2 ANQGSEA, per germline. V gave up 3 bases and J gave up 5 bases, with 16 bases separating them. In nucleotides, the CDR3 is TGCAGCGTTGACCACAGGGTCGGTGCGGAGACCCAGTACTTC. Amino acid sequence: CSVDHRVGAETQYF.